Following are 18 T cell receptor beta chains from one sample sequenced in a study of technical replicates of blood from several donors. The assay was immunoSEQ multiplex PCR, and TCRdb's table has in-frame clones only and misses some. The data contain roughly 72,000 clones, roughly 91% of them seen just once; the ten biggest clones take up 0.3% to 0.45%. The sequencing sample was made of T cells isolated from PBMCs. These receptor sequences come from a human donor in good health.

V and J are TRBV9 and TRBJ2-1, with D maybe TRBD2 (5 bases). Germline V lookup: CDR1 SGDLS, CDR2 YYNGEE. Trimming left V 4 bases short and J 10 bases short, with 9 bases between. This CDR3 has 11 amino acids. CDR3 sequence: CASSPGLEQFF. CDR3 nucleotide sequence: TGTGCCAGCAGCCCTGGACTGGAGCAGTTCTTC. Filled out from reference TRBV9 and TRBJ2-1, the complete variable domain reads DSGVTQTPKHLITATGQRVTLRCSPRSGDLSVYWYQQSLDQGLQFLIQYYNGEERAKGNILERFSAQQFPDLHSELNLSSLELGDSALYFCASSPGLEQFFGPGTRLTVL.

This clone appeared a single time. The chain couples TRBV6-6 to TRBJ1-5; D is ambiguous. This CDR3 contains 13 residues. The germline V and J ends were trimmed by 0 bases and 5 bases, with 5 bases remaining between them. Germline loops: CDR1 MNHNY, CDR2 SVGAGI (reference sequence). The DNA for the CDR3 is TGTGCCAGCAGTTACTCACCAGATCAGCCCCAGCATTTT. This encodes CASSYSPDQPQHF.

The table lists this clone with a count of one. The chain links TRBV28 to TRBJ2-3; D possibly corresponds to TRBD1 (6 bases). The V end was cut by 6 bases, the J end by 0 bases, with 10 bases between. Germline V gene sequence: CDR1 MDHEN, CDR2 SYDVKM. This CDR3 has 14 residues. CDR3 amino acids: CASRGQPSTDTQYF. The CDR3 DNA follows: TGTGCCAGCAGGGGACAACCTAGCACAGATACGCAGTATTTT.

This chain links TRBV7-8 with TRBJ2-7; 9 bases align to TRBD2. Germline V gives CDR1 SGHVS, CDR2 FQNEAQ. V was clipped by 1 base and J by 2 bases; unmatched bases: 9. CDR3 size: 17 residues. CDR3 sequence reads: CASSLVSSGIPTYEQYF. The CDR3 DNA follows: TGTGCCAGCAGCTTAGTATCTAGCGGGATACCCACCTACGAGCAGTACTTC.

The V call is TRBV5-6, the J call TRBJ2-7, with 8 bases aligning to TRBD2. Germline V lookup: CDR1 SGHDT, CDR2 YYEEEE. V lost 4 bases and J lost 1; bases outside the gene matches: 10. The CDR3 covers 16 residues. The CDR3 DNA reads TGTGCCAGCAGCGGGAAGCAGCGGGAGCTGTCCTACGAGCAGTACTTC. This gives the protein CASSGKQRELSYEQYF.

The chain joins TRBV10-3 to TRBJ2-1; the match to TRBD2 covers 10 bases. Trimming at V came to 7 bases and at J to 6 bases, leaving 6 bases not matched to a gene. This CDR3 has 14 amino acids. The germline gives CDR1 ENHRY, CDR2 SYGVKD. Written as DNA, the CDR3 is TGTGCCATCACCCTAGCGGGAGACTCCAATGAGCAGTTCTTC. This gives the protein CAITLAGDSNEQFF.

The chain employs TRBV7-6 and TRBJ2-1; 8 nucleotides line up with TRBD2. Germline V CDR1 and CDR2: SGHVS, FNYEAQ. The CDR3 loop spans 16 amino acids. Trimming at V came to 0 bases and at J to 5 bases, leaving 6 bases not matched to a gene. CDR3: CASSLAQRERNNEQFF. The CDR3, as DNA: TGTGCCAGCAGCTTAGCTCAGCGGGAGAGGAACAATGAGCAGTTCTTC.

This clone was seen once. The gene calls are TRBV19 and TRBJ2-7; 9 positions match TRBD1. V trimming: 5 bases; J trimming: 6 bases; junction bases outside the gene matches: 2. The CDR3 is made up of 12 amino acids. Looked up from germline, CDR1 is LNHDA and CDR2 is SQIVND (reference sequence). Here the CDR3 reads CASSGTGFEQYF. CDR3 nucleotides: TGTGCCAGTAGTGGGACAGGGTTCGAGCAGTACTTC.

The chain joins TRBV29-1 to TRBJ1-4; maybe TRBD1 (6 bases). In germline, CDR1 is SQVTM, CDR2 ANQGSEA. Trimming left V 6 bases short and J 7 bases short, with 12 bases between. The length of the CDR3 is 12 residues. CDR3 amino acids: CSVVTGLEKLFF. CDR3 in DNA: TGCAGCGTAGTGACAGGTCTTGAAAAACTGTTTTTT. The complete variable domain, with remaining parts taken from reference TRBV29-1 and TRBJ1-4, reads SAVISQKPSRDICQRGTSLTIQCQVDSQVTMMFWYRQQPGQSLTLIATANQGSEATYESGFVIDKFPISRPNLTFSTLTVSNMSPEDSSIYLCSVVTGLEKLFFGSGTQLSVL.

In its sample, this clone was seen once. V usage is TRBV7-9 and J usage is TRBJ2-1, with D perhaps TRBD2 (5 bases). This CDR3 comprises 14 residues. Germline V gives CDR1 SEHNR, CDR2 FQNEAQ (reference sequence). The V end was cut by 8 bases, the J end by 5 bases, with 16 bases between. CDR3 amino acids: CASLGGGGDNEQFF. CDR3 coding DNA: TGTGCCAGCCTCGGAGGAGGCGGTGACAATGAGCAGTTCTTC.

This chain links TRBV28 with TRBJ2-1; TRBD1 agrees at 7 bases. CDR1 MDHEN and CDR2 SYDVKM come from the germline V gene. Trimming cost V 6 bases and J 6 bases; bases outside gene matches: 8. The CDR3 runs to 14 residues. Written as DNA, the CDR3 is TGTGCCAGCAGGGAGCCGGGACAGTCCAATGAGCAGTTCTTC. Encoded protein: CASREPGQSNEQFF.

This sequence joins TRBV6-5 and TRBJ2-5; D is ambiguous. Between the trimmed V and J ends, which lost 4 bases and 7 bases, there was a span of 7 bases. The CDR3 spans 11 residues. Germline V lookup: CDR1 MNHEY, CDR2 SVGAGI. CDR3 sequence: CASSSTGTQYF. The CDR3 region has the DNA TGTGCCAGCAGTTCGACGGGGACCCAGTACTTC.

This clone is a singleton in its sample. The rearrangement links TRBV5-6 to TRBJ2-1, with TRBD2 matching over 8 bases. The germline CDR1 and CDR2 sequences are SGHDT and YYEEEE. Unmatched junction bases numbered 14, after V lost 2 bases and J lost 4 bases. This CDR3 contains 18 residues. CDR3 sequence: CASSFRGGLRREYNEQFF. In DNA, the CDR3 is TGTGCCAGCAGCTTCCGGGGGGGGCTAAGGAGGGAATACAATGAGCAGTTCTTC.

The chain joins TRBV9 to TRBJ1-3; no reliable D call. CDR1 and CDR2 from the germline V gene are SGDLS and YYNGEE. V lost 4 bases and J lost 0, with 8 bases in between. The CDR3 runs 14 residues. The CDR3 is CASSRESSGNTIYF. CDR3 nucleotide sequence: TGTGCCAGCAGCCGGGAGTCCTCTGGAAACACCATATATTTT.

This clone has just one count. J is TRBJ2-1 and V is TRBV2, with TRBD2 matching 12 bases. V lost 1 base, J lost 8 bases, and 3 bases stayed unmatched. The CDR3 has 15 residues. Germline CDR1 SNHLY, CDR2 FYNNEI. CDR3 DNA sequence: TGTGCCAGCAGTGAAGAACTAGCGGGAGGAGATGAGCAGTTCTTC. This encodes CASSEELAGGDEQFF.

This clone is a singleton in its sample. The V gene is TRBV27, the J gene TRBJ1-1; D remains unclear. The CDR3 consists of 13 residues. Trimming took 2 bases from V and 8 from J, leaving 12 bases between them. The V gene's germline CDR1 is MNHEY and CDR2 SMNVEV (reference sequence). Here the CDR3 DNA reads TGTGCCAGCAGTTTACCGGGGTCTGGGGAAGCTTTCTTT. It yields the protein CASSLPGSGEAFF.

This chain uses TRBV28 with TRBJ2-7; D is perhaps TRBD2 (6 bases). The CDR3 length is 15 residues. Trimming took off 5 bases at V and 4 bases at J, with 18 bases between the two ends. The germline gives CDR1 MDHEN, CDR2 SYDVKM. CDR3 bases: TGTGCCAGCAGTCCCAGGCGGGGCATCTCTTACGAGCAGTACTTC. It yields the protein CASSPRRGISYEQYF.

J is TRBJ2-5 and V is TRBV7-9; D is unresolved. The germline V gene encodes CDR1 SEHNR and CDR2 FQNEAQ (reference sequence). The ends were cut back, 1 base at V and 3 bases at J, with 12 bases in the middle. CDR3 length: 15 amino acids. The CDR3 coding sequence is TGTGCCAGCAGCTTAGAACTATCAGCCGAAGAGACCCAGTACTTC. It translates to CASSLELSAEETQYF.